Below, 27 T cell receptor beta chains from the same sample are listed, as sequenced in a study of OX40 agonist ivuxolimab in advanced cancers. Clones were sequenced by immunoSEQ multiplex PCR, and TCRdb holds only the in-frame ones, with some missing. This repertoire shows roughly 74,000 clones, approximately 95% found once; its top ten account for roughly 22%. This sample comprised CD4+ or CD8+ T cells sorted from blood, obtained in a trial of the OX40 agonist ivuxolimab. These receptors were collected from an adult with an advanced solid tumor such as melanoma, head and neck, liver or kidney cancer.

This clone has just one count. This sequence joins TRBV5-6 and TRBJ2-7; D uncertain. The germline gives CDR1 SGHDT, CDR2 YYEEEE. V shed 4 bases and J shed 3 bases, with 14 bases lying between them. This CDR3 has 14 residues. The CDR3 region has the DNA TGTGCCAGCAGCCAGGCGGCAGAAAACTACGAGCAGTACTTC. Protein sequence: CASSQAAENYEQYF.

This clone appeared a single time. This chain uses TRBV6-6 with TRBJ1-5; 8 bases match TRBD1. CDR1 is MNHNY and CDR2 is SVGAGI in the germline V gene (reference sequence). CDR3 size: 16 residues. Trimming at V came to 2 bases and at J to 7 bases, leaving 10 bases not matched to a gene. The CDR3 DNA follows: TGTGCCAGCAGTTACCTCGGACAGGGTCCAGGGCAGCCCCAGCATTTT. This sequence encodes CASSYLGQGPGQPQHF.

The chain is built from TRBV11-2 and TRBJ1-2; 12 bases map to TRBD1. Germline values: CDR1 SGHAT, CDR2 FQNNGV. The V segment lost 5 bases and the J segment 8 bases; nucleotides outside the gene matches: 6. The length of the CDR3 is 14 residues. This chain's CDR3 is CASSRDRGHWGYTF. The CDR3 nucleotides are TGTGCCAGCAGCCGGGACAGGGGGCATTGGGGCTACACCTTC.

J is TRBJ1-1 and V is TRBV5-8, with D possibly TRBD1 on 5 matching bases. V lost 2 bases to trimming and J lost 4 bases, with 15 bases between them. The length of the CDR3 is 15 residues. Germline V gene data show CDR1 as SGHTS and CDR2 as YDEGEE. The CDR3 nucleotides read TGTGCCAGCAGCTTTTCCGGAAGGGGTGTCACTGAAGCTTTCTTT. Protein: CASSFSGRGVTEAFF.

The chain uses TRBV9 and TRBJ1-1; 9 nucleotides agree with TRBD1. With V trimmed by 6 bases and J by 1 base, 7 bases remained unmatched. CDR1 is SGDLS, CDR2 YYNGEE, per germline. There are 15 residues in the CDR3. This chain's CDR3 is CASNRQGGRNTEAFF. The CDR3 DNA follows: TGTGCCAGCAACCGACAGGGGGGAAGGAACACTGAAGCTTTCTTT.

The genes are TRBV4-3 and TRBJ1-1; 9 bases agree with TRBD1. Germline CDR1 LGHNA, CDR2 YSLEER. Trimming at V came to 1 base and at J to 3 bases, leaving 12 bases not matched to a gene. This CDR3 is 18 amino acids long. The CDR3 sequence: CASSQVARSWDRDTEAFF. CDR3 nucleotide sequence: TGCGCCAGCAGCCAAGTAGCACGGTCCTGGGACAGGGACACTGAAGCTTTCTTT.

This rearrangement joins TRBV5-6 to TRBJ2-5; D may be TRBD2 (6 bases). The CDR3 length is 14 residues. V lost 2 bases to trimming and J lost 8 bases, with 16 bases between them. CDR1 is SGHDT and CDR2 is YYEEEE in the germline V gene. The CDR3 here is CASSFWTIRGTQYF. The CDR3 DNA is TGTGCCAGCAGCTTTTGGACTATAAGAGGTACCCAGTACTTC.

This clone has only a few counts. The CDR3 sequence: CASRAGLYGYTF. The CDR3 DNA follows: TGTGCCAGCAGGGCGGGGCTCTATGGCTACACCTTC. The rearrangement links TRBV2 to TRBJ1-2; a possible D gene is TRBD1 (5 bases). The CDR3 has 12 amino acids. Germline-derived CDR1 and CDR2 are SNHLY and FYNNEI. Trimming cost V 6 bases and J 4 bases, with 9 bases left between them.

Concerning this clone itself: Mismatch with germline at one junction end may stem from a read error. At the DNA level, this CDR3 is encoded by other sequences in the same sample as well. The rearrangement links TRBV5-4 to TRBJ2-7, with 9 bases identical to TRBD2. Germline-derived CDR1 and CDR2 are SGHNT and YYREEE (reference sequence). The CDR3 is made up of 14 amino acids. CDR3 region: CASSRPGLASEQYF. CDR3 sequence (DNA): TGCGCCAGCAGCCGCCCGGGACTAGCTTCCGAGCAGTACTTC.

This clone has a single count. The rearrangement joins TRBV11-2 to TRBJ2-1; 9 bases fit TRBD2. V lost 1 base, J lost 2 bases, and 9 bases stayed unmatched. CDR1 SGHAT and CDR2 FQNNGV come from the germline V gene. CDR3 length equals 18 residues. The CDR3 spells CASSLAAAAGGTYNEQFF. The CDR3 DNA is TGTGCCAGCAGCTTAGCTGCAGCAGCGGGAGGAACCTACAATGAGCAGTTCTTC.

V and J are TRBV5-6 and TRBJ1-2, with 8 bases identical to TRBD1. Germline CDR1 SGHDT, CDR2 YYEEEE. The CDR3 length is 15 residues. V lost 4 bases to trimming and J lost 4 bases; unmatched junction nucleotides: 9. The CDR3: CASSPGTGIFYGYTF. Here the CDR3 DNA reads TGTGCCAGCAGCCCCGGGACAGGAATTTTCTATGGCTACACCTTC.

CDR3 coding DNA: TGCAGCGTTGAGGACTATCGAGGGACCCAGTACTTC. Encoded protein: CSVEDYRGTQYF. The chain carries TRBV29-1 and TRBJ2-5; perhaps TRBD2 as D (6 bases). This CDR3 is built from 12 residues. The germline V gene has CDR1 SQVTM and CDR2 ANQGSEA. The V and J ends lost 3 bases and 7 bases respectively, with 12 bases between them.

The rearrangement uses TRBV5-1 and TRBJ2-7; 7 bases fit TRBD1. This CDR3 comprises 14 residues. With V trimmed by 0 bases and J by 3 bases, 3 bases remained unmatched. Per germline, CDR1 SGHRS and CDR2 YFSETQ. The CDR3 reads CASSLGDSNYEQYF. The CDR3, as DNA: TGCGCCAGCAGCTTGGGGGACAGCAACTACGAGCAGTACTTC. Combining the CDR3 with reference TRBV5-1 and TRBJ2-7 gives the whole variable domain KAGVTQTPRYLIKTRGQQVTLSCSPISGHRSVSWYQQTPGQGLQFLFEYFSETQRNKGNFPGRFSGRQFSNSRSEMNVSTLELGDSALYLCASSLGDSNYEQYFGPGTRLTVT.

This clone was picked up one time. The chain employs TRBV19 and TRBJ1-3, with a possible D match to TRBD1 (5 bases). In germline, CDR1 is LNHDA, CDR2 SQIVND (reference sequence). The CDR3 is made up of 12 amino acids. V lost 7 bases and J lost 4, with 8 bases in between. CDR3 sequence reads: CASTGNGNTIYF. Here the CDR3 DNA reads TGTGCCAGTACAGGGAACGGAAACACCATATATTTT.

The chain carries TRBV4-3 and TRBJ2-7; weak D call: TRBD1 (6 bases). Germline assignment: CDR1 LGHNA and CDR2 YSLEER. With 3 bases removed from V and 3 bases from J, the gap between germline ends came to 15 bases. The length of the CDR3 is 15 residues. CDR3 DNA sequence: TGCGCCAGCAGCCAGGGCCGGACAGAGAACTACGAGCAGTACTTC. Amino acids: CASSQGRTENYEQYF.

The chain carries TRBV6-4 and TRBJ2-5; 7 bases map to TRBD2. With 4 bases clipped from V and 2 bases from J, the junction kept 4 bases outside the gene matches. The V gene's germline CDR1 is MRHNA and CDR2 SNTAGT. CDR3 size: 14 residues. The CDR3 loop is CASSVEGGQETQYF. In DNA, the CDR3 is TGTGCCAGCAGTGTGGAGGGAGGGCAAGAGACCCAGTACTTC.

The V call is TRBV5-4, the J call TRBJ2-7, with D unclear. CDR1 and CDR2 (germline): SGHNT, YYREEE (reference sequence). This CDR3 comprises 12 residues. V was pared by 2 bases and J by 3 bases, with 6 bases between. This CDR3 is CASSLGFYEQYF. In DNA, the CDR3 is TGTGCCAGCAGCTTAGGCTTCTACGAGCAGTACTTC.

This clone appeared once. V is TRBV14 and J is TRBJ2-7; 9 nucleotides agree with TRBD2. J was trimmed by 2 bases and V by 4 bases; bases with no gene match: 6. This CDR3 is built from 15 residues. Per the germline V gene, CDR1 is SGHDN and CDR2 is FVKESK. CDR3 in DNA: TGTGCCAGCAGCCCTCGGACTAGCGTTGCCTACGAGCAGTACTTC. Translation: CASSPRTSVAYEQYF.

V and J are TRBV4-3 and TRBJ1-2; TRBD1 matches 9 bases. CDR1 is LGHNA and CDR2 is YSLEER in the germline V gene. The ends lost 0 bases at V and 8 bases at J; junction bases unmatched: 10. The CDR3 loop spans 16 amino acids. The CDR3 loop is CASSQEQGAILEGYTF. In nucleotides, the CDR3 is TGCGCCAGCAGCCAAGAACAGGGGGCAATTTTGGAAGGCTACACCTTC.

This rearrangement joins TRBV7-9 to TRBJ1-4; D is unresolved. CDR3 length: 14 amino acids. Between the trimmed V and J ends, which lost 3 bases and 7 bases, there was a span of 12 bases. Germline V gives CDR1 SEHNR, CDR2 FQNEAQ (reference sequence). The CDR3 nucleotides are TGTGCCAGCAGCTTGTCCGGGTGGGCTGAAAAACTGTTTTTT. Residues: CASSLSGWAEKLFF.

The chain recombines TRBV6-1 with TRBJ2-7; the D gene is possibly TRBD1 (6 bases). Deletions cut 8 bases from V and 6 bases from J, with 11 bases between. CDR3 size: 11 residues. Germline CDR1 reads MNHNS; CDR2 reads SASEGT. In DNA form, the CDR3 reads TGTGCCAGCCGTACAGGGTTCGAGCAGTACTTC. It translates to CASRTGFEQYF.

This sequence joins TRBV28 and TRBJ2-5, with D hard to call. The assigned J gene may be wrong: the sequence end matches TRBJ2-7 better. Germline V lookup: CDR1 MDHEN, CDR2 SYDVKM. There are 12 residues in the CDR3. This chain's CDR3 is CASRPSGAEQYF. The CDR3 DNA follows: TGTGCCAGCAGACCTTCCGGAGCCGAGCAGTACTTC.

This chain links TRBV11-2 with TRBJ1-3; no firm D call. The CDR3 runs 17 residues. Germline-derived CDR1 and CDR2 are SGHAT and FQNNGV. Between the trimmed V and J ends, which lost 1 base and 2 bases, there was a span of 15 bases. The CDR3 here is CASSLGPVPTAGNTIYF. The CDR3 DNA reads TGTGCCAGCAGCTTAGGGCCAGTTCCGACGGCTGGAAACACCATATATTTT.

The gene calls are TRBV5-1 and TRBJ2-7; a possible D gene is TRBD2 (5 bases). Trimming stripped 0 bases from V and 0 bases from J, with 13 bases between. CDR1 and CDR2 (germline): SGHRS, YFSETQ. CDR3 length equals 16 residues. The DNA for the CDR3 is TGCGCCAGCAGCTTGGCCGGGGTAGAGGGCTCCTACGAGCAGTACTTC. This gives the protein CASSLAGVEGSYEQYF.

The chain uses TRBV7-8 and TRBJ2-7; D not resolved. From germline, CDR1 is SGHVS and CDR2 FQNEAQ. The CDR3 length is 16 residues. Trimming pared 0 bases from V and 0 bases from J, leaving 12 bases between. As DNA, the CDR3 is TGTGCCAGCAGCTTAGCGGGCGGTTATTCCTCCTACGAGCAGTACTTC. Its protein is CASSLAGGYSSYEQYF.

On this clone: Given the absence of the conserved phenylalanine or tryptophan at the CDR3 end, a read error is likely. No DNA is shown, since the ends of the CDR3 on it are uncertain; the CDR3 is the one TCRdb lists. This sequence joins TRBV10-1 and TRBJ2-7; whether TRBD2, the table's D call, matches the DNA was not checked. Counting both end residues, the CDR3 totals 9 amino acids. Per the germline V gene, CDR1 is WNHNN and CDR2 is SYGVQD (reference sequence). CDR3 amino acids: CASLLPPCG.

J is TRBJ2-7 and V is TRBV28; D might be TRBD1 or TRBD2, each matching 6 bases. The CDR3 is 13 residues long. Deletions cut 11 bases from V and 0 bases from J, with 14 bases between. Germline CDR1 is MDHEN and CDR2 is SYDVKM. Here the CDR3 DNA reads TGTGCCTCGAGGGGGGTAAGCTCCTACGAGCAGTACTTC. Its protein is CASRGVSSYEQYF.